This passage covers 27 T cell receptor beta chains from one sample sequenced in a study of CD8 T cells in Susac syndrome. RNA was extracted with the RNeasy kit, and a quantity of roughly 0.45 to 1 ug was reverse transcribed using random hexamers. MiXCR was run by TCRdb on the immunoSEQ multiplex PCR reads, yielding one entry per CDR3 protein. The sample holds roughly 110,000 distinct CDR3 sequences, roughly 94% seen once. The material sequenced was CD8+ T cells from PBMCs. Receptors were obtained from a human donor with Susac syndrome.

The chain uses TRBV7-9 and TRBJ2-5; D may match TRBD1 or TRBD2 (5 bases each). Germline V gene data show CDR1 as SEHNR and CDR2 as FQNEAQ (reference sequence). Trimming removed 4 bases from V and 0 bases from J, with 12 bases in between. The CDR3 spans 15 residues. The CDR3: CASSSTGTDQETQYF. The CDR3 nucleotides read TGTGCCAGCAGCTCAACCGGGACGGACCAAGAGACCCAGTACTTC.

The chain carries TRBV6-5 and TRBJ2-1, with a possible D match to TRBD1 (5 bases). The CDR3 covers 14 residues. Germline CDR1 and CDR2: MNHEY and SVGAGI. V was shortened by 2 bases and J by 4 bases, with 9 bases between the two germline ends. CDR3 DNA sequence: TGTGCCAGCAGTTACACCAGGGCTTACAATGAGCAGTTCTTC. It encodes CASSYTRAYNEQFF.

The chain combines TRBV29-1 with TRBJ2-7; D is possibly TRBD1 (5 bases). Trimming removed 7 bases from V and 3 bases from J, with 16 bases in between. Germline V gives CDR1 SQVTM, CDR2 ANQGSEA. The CDR3 extends over 13 amino acids. CDR3 sequence (DNA): TGCAGCGCCGAAACAGGAACGGGCTACGAGCAGTACTTC. It codes for CSAETGTGYEQYF.

The chain uses TRBV9 and TRBJ2-5; TRBD1 matches 7 bases. The CDR3 spans 14 residues. Germline V lookup: CDR1 SGDLS, CDR2 YYNGEE. V shed 3 bases, J shed 1 base, and the junction held 3 bases outside the gene matches. The CDR3 reads CASSAWDSQETQYF. CDR3 bases: TGTGCCAGCAGCGCCTGGGACAGCCAAGAGACCCAGTACTTC.

The V gene is TRBV27, the J gene TRBJ2-4; the match to TRBD1 covers 9 bases. Germline CDR1 is MNHEY and CDR2 is SMNVEV (reference sequence). With 4 bases clipped from V and 5 bases from J, the junction kept 6 bases outside the gene matches. CDR3 length: 15 residues. CDR3 protein: CASSSRQGVQNIQYF. The CDR3, as DNA: TGTGCCAGCAGTTCACGACAGGGGGTTCAAAACATTCAGTACTTC.

J is TRBJ1-1 and V is TRBV13, with unresolved D. Trimming left V 3 bases short and J 8 bases short, with 10 bases between. The CDR3 is 12 residues long. Per germline, CDR1 PRHDT and CDR2 FYEKMQ (reference sequence). The CDR3: CASSFLGVEAFF. CDR3 bases: TGTGCCAGCAGCTTCCTTGGGGTAGAAGCTTTCTTT. Supplemented by reference TRBV13 and TRBJ1-1, the full variable domain reads AAGVIQSPRHLIKEKRETATLKCYPIPRHDTVYWYQQGPGQDPQFLISFYEKMQSDKGSIPDRFSAQQFSDYHSELNMSSLELGDSALYFCASSFLGVEAFFGQGTRLTVV.

CDR3 DNA: TGCGCCAGCAGCGAGGGACTAGCGGCCCCCACAGATACGCAGTATTTT. It is translated as CASSEGLAAPTDTQYF. The rearrangement joins TRBV5-1 to TRBJ2-3; 11 bases match TRBD2. The CDR3 runs to 16 residues. The germline gives CDR1 SGHRS, CDR2 YFSETQ. Trimming cost V 4 bases and J 2 bases; bases outside gene matches: 6.

The chain has TRBV30 and TRBJ1-1; TRBD1 matches at 8 bases. CDR1 is GTSNPN, CDR2 SVGIG, per germline (reference sequence). The ends lost 5 bases at V and 0 bases at J; junction bases unmatched: 11. The CDR3 is 16 residues long. CDR3 in amino acids: CAWRSRTGNMNTEAFF. CDR3 bases: TGTGCCTGGCGGTCCAGGACAGGGAACATGAACACTGAAGCTTTCTTT. Combining the CDR3 with reference TRBV30 and TRBJ1-1 gives the whole variable domain SQTIHQWPATLVQPVGSPLSLECTVEGTSNPNLYWYRQAAGRGLQLLFYSVGIGQISSEVPQNLSASRPQDRQFILSSKKLLLSDSGFYLCAWRSRTGNMNTEAFFGQGTRLTVV.

The CDR3 DNA reads TGTGCCAGCAGCGTAGGAAAGGGGGCCGGCTATGGCTACACCTTC. Amino acid sequence: CASSVGKGAGYGYTF. The chain combines TRBV9 with TRBJ1-2; TRBD1 aligns across 7 bases. Trimming at V came to 0 bases and at J to 4 bases, leaving 6 bases not matched to a gene. Germline CDR1 SGDLS, CDR2 YYNGEE. This CDR3 is 15 amino acids long.

This chain connects TRBV12-3 or TRBV12-4 to TRBJ1-1; D is unclear. The germline V and J ends were trimmed by 7 bases and 5 bases, with 11 bases remaining between them. The CDR3 sequence is 12 residues long. The CDR3 sequence is CASTSGLTEAFF. The CDR3 DNA follows: TGTGCCAGCACCTCTGGACTGACTGAAGCTTTCTTT.

This clonotype has just one count. This chain connects TRBV4-1 to TRBJ2-2; no reliable D call. This CDR3 contains 12 residues. V was cut by 3 bases and J by 2 bases, with 1 base left in between. Germline V CDR1 and CDR2: MGHRA, YSYEKL. The chain's CDR3 is CASSHNTGELFF. DNA for the CDR3: TGCGCCAGCAGCCACAACACCGGGGAGCTGTTTTTT.

This rearrangement joins TRBV29-1 to TRBJ2-2, with 8 bases that match TRBD2. With V trimmed by 1 base and J by 5 bases, 3 bases remained unmatched. Germline V CDR1 and CDR2: SQVTM, ANQGSEA. The CDR3 spans 14 residues. The CDR3 DNA reads TGCAGCGTTGAAGGCGGGGGGCGAACCGGGGAGCTGTTTTTT. Amino acid sequence: CSVEGGGRTGELFF.

The genes are TRBV19 and TRBJ2-1, with unresolved D. V was pared by 7 bases and J by 4 bases, with 11 bases between. The germline gives CDR1 LNHDA, CDR2 SQIVND (reference sequence). The CDR3 is made up of 13 amino acids. This chain's CDR3 is CASTPKEYNEQFF. As DNA, the CDR3 is TGTGCCAGTACCCCCAAGGAGTACAATGAGCAGTTCTTC.

J is TRBJ1-6 and V is TRBV7-2; D is ambiguous. CDR3 length equals 17 residues. Germline assignment: CDR1 SGHTA and CDR2 FQGNSA. Trimming removed 0 bases from V and 5 bases from J, with 14 bases in between. The CDR3 DNA sequence: TGTGCCAGCAGCTTAGCGCTGGGCAGGTCCGATAATTCACCCCTCCACTTT. Translating it yields CASSLALGRSDNSPLHF.

V and J are TRBV5-6 and TRBJ2-7; D is perhaps TRBD1 (5 bases). The CDR3 runs 15 residues. Germline V gene sequence: CDR1 SGHDT, CDR2 YYEEEE. V shed 0 bases and J shed 2 bases, with 12 bases lying between them. The CDR3, as DNA: TGTGCCAGCAGCTTGGCCCAGGGCACTACCTACGAGCAGTACTTC. Its protein is CASSLAQGTTYEQYF.

This CDR3 reads CASSSGPAYEQYF. Here the CDR3 DNA reads TGTGCCAGCAGCAGCGGTCCCGCCTACGAGCAGTACTTC. The rearrangement joins TRBV5-4 to TRBJ2-7, with a possible D match to TRBD2 (5 bases). V lost 4 bases to trimming and J lost 2 bases, with 10 bases between them. The CDR3 is 13 amino acids. CDR1 is SGHNT and CDR2 is YYREEE in the germline V gene (reference sequence).

The rearrangement uses TRBV27 and TRBJ2-7; D might be TRBD1 (6 bases). V dropped 6 bases and J dropped 4 bases, with 13 bases sitting between them. CDR1 MNHEY and CDR2 SMNVEV come from the germline V gene (reference sequence). CDR3 length: 13 amino acids. The chain's CDR3 is CASSRGQSYEQYF. The CDR3 nucleotides read TGTGCCAGCAGCAGAGGACAGTCATACGAGCAGTACTTC.

The genes are TRBV20-1 and TRBJ2-2; tentative D call: TRBD2 (6 bases). CDR1 is DFQATT, CDR2 SNEGSKA, per germline (reference sequence). Between the trimmed V and J ends, which lost 4 bases and 7 bases, there was a span of 7 bases. This CDR3 spans 11 amino acids. The CDR3: CSATGDGELFF. Here the CDR3 DNA reads TGCAGTGCTACGGGAGACGGGGAGCTGTTTTTT.

In this sample, this clonotype turned up once. The chain couples TRBV12-3 or TRBV12-4 to TRBJ2-2; D might be TRBD1 (5 bases). Trimming removed 5 bases from V and 5 bases from J, with 9 bases in between. The CDR3 extends over 13 amino acids. DNA for the CDR3: TGTGCCAGCAGTACCAGGGTGACCGGGGAGCTGTTTTTT. It translates to CASSTRVTGELFF.

The chain combines TRBV13 with TRBJ2-4; 9 nucleotides match TRBD1. Germline CDR1 and CDR2: PRHDT and FYEKMQ (reference sequence). The ends lost 5 bases at V and 7 bases at J; junction bases unmatched: 9. This CDR3 region has 15 residues. CDR3 residues: CASSTRDREFNIQYF. The CDR3, as DNA: TGTGCCAGCAGCACCCGGGACAGGGAATTTAACATTCAGTACTTC.

The genes are TRBV27 and TRBJ2-6; unclear D gene. The CDR3 spans 13 residues. Trimming shortened V by 6 bases and J by 3 bases, and 6 bases separated the two germline ends. Germline loops: CDR1 MNHEY, CDR2 SMNVEV (reference sequence). The CDR3 sequence: CASRGGGANVLTF. CDR3 DNA: TGTGCCAGCAGGGGCGGTGGGGCCAACGTCCTGACTTTC.

J is TRBJ2-1 and V is TRBV23-1; 9 bases are shared with TRBD1. TRBV23-1 is labeled an ORF, and its function is uncertain. J gave up 8 bases and V 6 bases, and 8 bases lay outside the gene matches. The CDR3 is made up of 14 amino acids. CDR3 DNA: TGCGCCAGCAGGCGGACAGGGGCGCAGTATGAGCAGTTCTTC. Protein sequence: CASRRTGAQYEQFF.

The rearrangement joins TRBV2 to TRBJ2-7, with 9 bases that match TRBD1. The V gene end was trimmed by 7 bases and the J gene end by 3 bases; junction bases not matched to a gene: 4. The CDR3 contains 13 residues. The V gene's germline CDR1 is SNHLY and CDR2 FYNNEI. In DNA form, the CDR3 reads TGTGCCAGCAACCGGGACAGGGTCTACGAGCAGTACTTC. Amino acids: CASNRDRVYEQYF.

This rearrangement joins TRBV6-6 to TRBJ2-1; D may match TRBD1 or TRBD2 (5 bases each). Between the trimmed V and J ends, which lost 6 bases and 2 bases, there was a span of 14 bases. CDR1 and CDR2 (germline): MNHNY, SVGAGI (reference sequence). The CDR3 is 15 amino acids. The CDR3 spells CASSQSVGAYNEQFF. In DNA, the CDR3 is TGTGCCAGCAGCCAGTCCGTGGGGGCCTACAATGAGCAGTTCTTC.

This clonotype was seen a few times. The chain is built from TRBV6-4 and TRBJ2-3, with 12 bases identical to TRBD2. The CDR3 loop spans 15 amino acids. Looked up from germline, CDR1 is MRHNA and CDR2 is SNTAGT. J was trimmed by 1 base and V by 4 bases; bases with no gene match: 0. CDR3 DNA: TGTGCCAGCAGTGGGACTAGCGGGGGCACAGATACGCAGTATTTT. This gives the protein CASSGTSGGTDTQYF.

The gene calls are TRBV9 and TRBJ2-7; D possibly matches TRBD1 or TRBD2 (5 bases each). Germline CDR1 and CDR2: SGDLS and YYNGEE. The length of the CDR3 is 13 residues. Trimming removed 3 bases at V and 5 bases at J, with 12 bases between. CDR3: CASSAPGRDEQYF. The CDR3 DNA reads TGTGCCAGCAGCGCACCGGGACGGGACGAGCAGTACTTC.

The chain combines TRBV25-1 with TRBJ1-5; the D gene is possibly TRBD1 (5 bases). From germline, CDR1 is MGHDK and CDR2 SYGVNS. The CDR3 length is 13 residues. V was shortened by 2 bases and J by 6 bases, with 8 bases between the two germline ends. CDR3 in amino acids: CASSEGGSQPQHF. CDR3 in DNA: TGTGCCAGCAGTGAAGGGGGGAGTCAGCCCCAGCATTTT.